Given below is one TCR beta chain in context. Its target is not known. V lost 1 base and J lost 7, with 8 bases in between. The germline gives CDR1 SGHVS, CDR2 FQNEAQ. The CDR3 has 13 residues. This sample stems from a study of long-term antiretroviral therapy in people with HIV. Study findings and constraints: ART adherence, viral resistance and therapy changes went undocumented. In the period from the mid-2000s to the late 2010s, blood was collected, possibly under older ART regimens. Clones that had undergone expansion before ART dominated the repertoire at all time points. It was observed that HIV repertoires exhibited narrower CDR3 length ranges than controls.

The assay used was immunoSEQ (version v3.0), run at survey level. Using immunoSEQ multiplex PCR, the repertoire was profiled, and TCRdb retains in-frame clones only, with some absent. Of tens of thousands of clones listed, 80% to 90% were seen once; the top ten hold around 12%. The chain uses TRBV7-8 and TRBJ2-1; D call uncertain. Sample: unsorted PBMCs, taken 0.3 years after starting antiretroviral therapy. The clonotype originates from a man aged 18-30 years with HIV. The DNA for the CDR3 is TGTGCCAGCAGCTTAGTTTCGCGAAATGAGCAGTTCTTC. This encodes CASSLVSRNEQFF.